The rows below give T cell receptor beta chains drawn from one sample of a study of shared clonotypes between healthy human individuals. The protocol was immunoSEQ multiplex PCR, while the TCRdb copy is restricted to in-frame clones and leaves out a portion. The sample carries some 1.5 million clones, roughly 96% recorded once. Sequencing was done on a sample of naive CD4+ T cells sorted from blood. These receptors came from a man aged 30 to 45 in good health. Each CDR3 is given with its conserved first and last residue. The order of the fields is V gene, clone size, D gene, J gene, CDR3 DNA, CDR3 protein. D genes are given only for firm matches. Clone size is shown for a subset of rows, as once, few, many or a class of expanded clone.

V: TRBV9
size: -
D: -
J: TRBJ2-1
DNA: TGTGCCAGCAGCGACCTCTCTAGAACTGAGCAGTTCTTC
CDR3: CASSDLSRTEQFF

V: TRBV19
size: -
D: TRBD1
J: TRBJ2-2
DNA: TGTGCCAGTAGTATCACAGGGGTTGGCGGGGAGCTGTTTTTT
CDR3: CASSITGVGGELFF

V: TRBV18
size: -
D: -
J: TRBJ1-5
DNA: TGTGCCAGCTCACAAGGGACGGTCGATCAGCCCCAGCATTTT
CDR3: CASSQGTVDQPQHF

V: TRBV27
size: -
D: TRBD2
J: TRBJ2-7
DNA: TGTGCCAGCAGTTTCGGTAGCGGGAACTCCTACGAGCAGTACTTC
CDR3: CASSFGSGNSYEQYF

V: TRBV6-6
size: -
D: -
J: TRBJ2-7
DNA: TGTGCCAGCAGTTTACAGCGCGGGGTCTACGAGCAGTACTTC
CDR3: CASSLQRGVYEQYF

V: TRBV6-1
size: once
D: -
J: TRBJ2-2
DNA: TGTGCCAGCACCGGGGCCCAAATCTTCGGGGAGCTGTTTTTT
CDR3: CASTGAQIFGELFF

V: TRBV6-1
size: few
D: TRBD2
J: TRBJ2-5
DNA: TGTGCCAGCAGTGAAGGGACTAGCGGGAGAGAGACCCAGTACTTC
CDR3: CASSEGTSGRETQYF

V: TRBV28
size: -
D: -
J: TRBJ2-7
DNA: TGTGCCCGCGGAGGGGGGCCCAACTACGAGCAGTACTTC
CDR3: CARGGGPNYEQYF

V: TRBV5-1
size: -
D: -
J: TRBJ2-2
DNA: TGCGCCAGCAGCCTTGCTAGTAACACCGGGGAGCTGTTTTTT
CDR3: CASSLASNTGELFF

V: TRBV19
size: -
D: TRBD1
J: TRBJ1-1
DNA: TGTGCCAGTAGGGATACAGGGGGCGCAAAGGCTGCTGAAGCTTTCTTT
CDR3: CASRDTGGAKAAEAFF

V: TRBV18
size: -
D: TRBD1
J: TRBJ2-5
DNA: TGTGCCAGCTCACGACAGGGAGCAGAGACCCAGTACTTC
CDR3: CASSRQGAETQYF

V: TRBV19
size: -
D: -
J: TRBJ2-3
DNA: TGTGCCAGCCTAAGCGGGGATACGCAGTATTTT
CDR3: CASLSGDTQYF

V: TRBV15
size: -
D: TRBD1
J: TRBJ2-7
DNA: TGTGCCACCAGCATGATGGACAGGGTTGGCTACGAGCAGTACTTC
CDR3: CATSMMDRVGYEQYF

V: TRBV29-1
size: -
D: TRBD1
J: TRBJ1-1
DNA: TGCAGCGTTGAAGGGGGACAGGGGGCTATCATGACCACTGAAGCTTTCTTT
CDR3: CSVEGGQGAIMTTEAFF

V: TRBV11-3
size: -
D: TRBD1
J: TRBJ2-3
DNA: TGTGCCAGCAGCCAAGCAGCCCAGGGGGCGCAGTATTTT
CDR3: CASSQAAQGAQYF

V: TRBV18
size: -
D: -
J: TRBJ2-1
DNA: TGTGCCAGCTCACCTACAGGGTTATCCTACAATGAGCAGTTCTTC
CDR3: CASSPTGLSYNEQFF

V: TRBV11-2
size: -
D: -
J: TRBJ2-7
DNA: TGTGCCAGCAGCCCACGGGACACACTCTACGAGCAGTACTTC
CDR3: CASSPRDTLYEQYF

V: TRBV9
size: -
D: -
J: TRBJ2-3
DNA: TGTGCCAGCAGCGTAGAGGCAGGTACCAGCACAGATACGCAGTATTTT
CDR3: CASSVEAGTSTDTQYF

V: TRBV4-2
size: -
D: TRBD2
J: TRBJ2-1
DNA: TGTGCCAGCAGCCAAGATTTCACTAGCGGGAGAGGGCTGTTCTTC
CDR3: CASSQDFTSGRGLFF

V: TRBV18
size: -
D: TRBD1
J: TRBJ2-5
DNA: TGTGCCAGCTCACCACCGTCGGGACAGAAAGAGACCCAGTACTTC
CDR3: CASSPPSGQKETQYF

V: TRBV5-4
size: -
D: -
J: TRBJ2-2
DNA: TGTGCCAGCAGCTCCCCTCAGGGGAAGAACACCGGGGAGCTGTTTTTT
CDR3: CASSSPQGKNTGELFF

V: TRBV10-3
size: -
D: -
J: TRBJ2-7
DNA: TGTGCCATCAGATCCGGGGTCGAGCAGTACTTC
CDR3: CAIRSGVEQYF

V: TRBV29-1
size: -
D: -
J: TRBJ2-5
DNA: TGCAGCGTTAGGCCGGGATCTCAAGAGACCCAGTACTTC
CDR3: CSVRPGSQETQYF

V: TRBV7-6
size: -
D: TRBD1
J: TRBJ2-7
DNA: TGTGCCAGCAGCTTAGGACAGGGAGCCTACGAGCAGTACTTC
CDR3: CASSLGQGAYEQYF

V: TRBV9
size: -
D: -
J: TRBJ2-1
DNA: TGTGCCAGCAGCGAACTAGCCTCCTACAATGAGCAGTTCTTC
CDR3: CASSELASYNEQFF

V: TRBV30
size: -
D: -
J: TRBJ1-4
DNA: TGTGCCTGGAGCTCCGGACAGAGCTTAAAGGAAAAACTGTTTTTT
CDR3: CAWSSGQSLKEKLFF

V: TRBV28
size: -
D: -
J: TRBJ2-5
DNA: TGTGCCAGCAGTATAAACAGGGTTGGGGAGACCCAGTACTTC
CDR3: CASSINRVGETQYF

V: TRBV19
size: once
D: -
J: TRBJ2-7
DNA: TGTGCCAGTAGTATAATCGCAGGGCATCTCTACGAGCAGTACTTC
CDR3: CASSIIAGHLYEQYF

V: TRBV11-2
size: -
D: TRBD1
J: TRBJ2-2
DNA: TGTGCCAGCAGCTTAGGATTGGACAGGGGGCGTACCGGGGAGCTGTTTTTT
CDR3: CASSLGLDRGRTGELFF

V: TRBV6-1
size: -
D: -
J: TRBJ2-7
DNA: TGTGCCAGCAGTGAAAAGGGCTACGAGCAGTACTTC
CDR3: CASSEKGYEQYF

V: TRBV9
size: few
D: TRBD2
J: TRBJ2-7
DNA: TGTGCCAGCAGCGTAGATCCTAGCGGGACCTACGAGCAGTACTTC
CDR3: CASSVDPSGTYEQYF

V: TRBV5-4
size: -
D: TRBD2
J: TRBJ2-7
DNA: TGTGCCAGCAGCTTGGGTGGTTTCACTAGCGGGACCTACGAGCAGTACTTC
CDR3: CASSLGGFTSGTYEQYF

V: TRBV5-6
size: once
D: -
J: TRBJ2-5
DNA: TGTGCCAGCAGTCCCCCTGGTGGAAGCGGAACTTATCCCCAAGAGACCCAGTACTTC
CDR3: CASSPPGGSGTYPQETQYF

V: TRBV28
size: -
D: -
J: TRBJ1-5
DNA: TGTGCCAGCAGGTACCCCTCGGGAGCTGTTTCCTATAGCAATCAGCCCCAGCATTTT
CDR3: CASRYPSGAVSYSNQPQHF

V: TRBV5-5
size: -
D: -
J: TRBJ1-3
DNA: TGTGCCAGCAGCTATGAAGATCCCGGAAACACCATATATTTT
CDR3: CASSYEDPGNTIYF

V: TRBV2
size: -
D: -
J: TRBJ2-1
DNA: TGTGCCAGCAGCCGTGATTTAAGCTCCTACAATGAGCAGTTCTTC
CDR3: CASSRDLSSYNEQFF

V: TRBV4-1
size: -
D: TRBD1
J: TRBJ1-1
DNA: TGCGCCAGCAGCCAGAAGGGGGCCGGACAGGGAAAGGGCACTGAAGCTTTCTTT
CDR3: CASSQKGAGQGKGTEAFF

V: TRBV4-1
size: once
D: -
J: TRBJ2-7
DNA: TGCGCCAGCAGCCAACTACCTTCCCACGAGCAGTACTTC
CDR3: CASSQLPSHEQYF

V: TRBV27
size: -
D: TRBD2
J: TRBJ2-7
DNA: TGTGCCAGCAGTTTGTTAGCGGGAAGAGTATCCTACGAGCAGTACTTC
CDR3: CASSLLAGRVSYEQYF

V: TRBV27
size: -
D: -
J: TRBJ2-1
DNA: TGTGCCAGCAGTTTACGACCTTTGAATGAGCAGTTCTTC
CDR3: CASSLRPLNEQFF

V: TRBV5-8
size: -
D: -
J: TRBJ2-7
DNA: TGTGCCAGCAGCCCCTCGCGGGGAGTATCTCCTTACGAGCAGTACTTC
CDR3: CASSPSRGVSPYEQYF

V: TRBV28
size: -
D: TRBD1
J: TRBJ1-5
DNA: TGTGCCAGCAGTCCTGGGACAGGTTATCAGCCCCAGCATTTT
CDR3: CASSPGTGYQPQHF

V: TRBV7-9
size: -
D: -
J: TRBJ2-2
DNA: TGTGCCAGCAGCCCGAGGACAAGTAGGCGCCCTAACACCGGGGAGCTGTTTTTT
CDR3: CASSPRTSRRPNTGELFF

V: TRBV18
size: -
D: -
J: TRBJ2-1
DNA: TGTGCCAGCTCACCATTTGAAGGCAGTTCCTACAATGAGCAGTTCTTC
CDR3: CASSPFEGSSYNEQFF